The rows below give T cell receptor beta chains drawn from one sample of a study of T cell clonotyping in hematopoietic cell transplantation. Generated by immunoSEQ multiplex PCR, the TCRdb table keeps only in-frame clones and is missing some. In the table there are about 69,000 clones, 94% of which are singletons. Sequencing input: peripheral blood mononuclear cells. All receptors come from a man over 45 in good health. Some clones in this sample may be carry-over from other donors' samples. Each CDR3 is given with its conserved first and last residue. The order of the fields is V gene, clone size, J gene, CDR3 protein. A row's size may be missing; if present it is once, few, many or a size class.

>TRBV7-3|NA|TRBJ2-2
CASSLGTIDTGELFF
>TRBV5-1|NA|TRBJ2-1
CASRADNEQFF
>TRBV7-8|NA|TRBJ1-4
CASSFSGFPNEKLFF
>TRBV14|NA|TRBJ2-7
CASSPTSYEQYF
>TRBV27|NA|TRBJ1-1
CASRGVIMNTEAFF
>TRBV29-1|NA|TRBJ1-5
CSVAGTGKDQPQHF
>TRBV27|NA|TRBJ1-2
CASSFSGGGSGYTF
>TRBV2|NA|TRBJ2-2
CATETGGTGELFF
>TRBV5-6|NA|TRBJ2-3
CASSLTAGGITDTQYF
>TRBV30|NA|TRBJ2-3
CAWINGADTQYF
>TRBV5-1|NA|TRBJ1-1
CASSLGTGSFSAGAFF
>TRBV28|NA|TRBJ1-5
CASKQPLDNQPQHF
>TRBV28|NA|TRBJ2-7
CASRGIPGAYEQYF
>TRBV29-1|NA|TRBJ2-5
CSVDRGRQETQYF
>TRBV19|once|TRBJ1-1
CASSIVGASVPEAFF
>TRBV19|NA|TRBJ2-3
CASTLGTGPGEDTQYF
>TRBV2|once|TRBJ1-4
CASRTGKYEKLFF
>TRBV25-1|NA|TRBJ1-1
CASSEYKGGHRNTEAFF